This T cell receptor (beta chain) was identified during a study of T cells in localized non-small cell lung cancer. Study-wide points: Heterogeneity cannot be ruled out, as sequencing used one tumor region only. Among the tissues sampled, uninvolved adjacent lung had the highest T cell clonality, above tumor. Detection in adjacent lung was observed for a median approximately 52 of the top 100 tumor clones.

Worth noting for this clone: Antigen: not known. The germline gene is not matched at one end of the junction; a read error may be the cause.

Clones were sequenced by immunoSEQ multiplex PCR, and TCRdb holds only the in-frame ones, with some missing. Among some 21,000 clones listed, 89% were seen once. Sequences were derived from peripheral blood, sampled before any cancer treatment. The sequence was collected from a man aged 35-75 years with stage I lung adenocarcinoma.

The CDR3 DNA is TGCGCCAGCAGCCAAGATTTTCGGGACCCAATCTTC. Translation gives CASSQDFRDPIF. J is TRBJ2-7 and V is TRBV4-1; perhaps D is TRBD1 or TRBD2 (5 bases each). Germline V gene data show CDR1 as MGHRA and CDR2 as YSYEKL. CDR3 length: 12 residues.